The rows below give T cell receptor beta chains drawn from one sample of a study of blood T cells in healthy people across ages. Each CDR3 protein gets one entry after TCRdb re-called the 5' RACE reads with MiXCR. This sample has more than 1.4 million distinct CDR3 sequences, with 42% found just once. The material sequenced was blood. All receptors derive from a young woman in good health. Each CDR3 is given with its conserved first and last residue. The order of the fields is J gene, V gene, clone size, D gene, CDR3 protein, CDR3 DNA. The D gene is left open where the match is weak. Clone size is given for some rows only: seen once, a few or many times, or a class if the clone is expanded.

>TRBJ2-3|TRBV5-1|NA|NA
CASSPYSPGSTDTQYF
TGCGCCAGCAGCCCGTACAGTCCCGGGAGCACAGATACGCAGTATTTT
>TRBJ2-1|TRBV27|many|NA
CASSLSPLSSYNEQFF
TGTGCCAGCAGTTTATCTCCCCTGAGCTCCTACAATGAGCAGTTCTTC
>TRBJ2-1|TRBV5-5|few|TRBD2
CASSLRLAGDKYEQFF
TGTGCCAGCAGCCTGAGGCTAGCGGGGGACAAGTATGAGCAGTTCTTC
>TRBJ2-5|TRBV7-9|few|NA
CASSSEGVIQETQYF
TGTGCCAGCAGCTCAGAGGGTGTAATACAAGAGACCCAGTACTTC
>TRBJ1-2|TRBV7-9|few|TRBD1
CASSPDGWGQASLYNYGYTF
TGTGCCAGCAGCCCCGACGGGTGGGGACAGGCGTCACTTTATAACTATGGCTACACCTTC
>TRBJ2-1|TRBV7-2|few|NA
CASSSPLIDIYSYNEQFF
TGTGCCAGCAGCTCCCCCCTAATCGACATATACTCCTACAATGAGCAGTTCTTC
>TRBJ1-1|TRBV6-1|NA|NA
CASIEQSNGRNTEAFF
TGTGCCAGCATTGAGCAGTCAAATGGGAGAAACACTGAAGCTTTCTTT
>TRBJ2-7|TRBV3-1|few|TRBD2
CASSHVREGRYEQYF
TGTGCCAGCAGCCATGTGCGGGAGGGAAGATACGAGCAGTACTTC
>TRBJ2-3|TRBV20-1|NA|NA
CSAGGLADTQYF
TGCAGTGCTGGGGGTTTAGCAGATACGCAGTATTTT
>TRBJ2-3|TRBV7-2|NA|NA
CAGSLEDRVHTDTQYF
TGTGCCGGCAGCTTAGAGGATAGGGTACACACAGATACGCAGTATTTT
>TRBJ2-1|TRBV6-1|NA|TRBD2
CASSEEGLAGPFWENEQFF
TGTGCCAGCAGTGAAGAGGGACTAGCGGGGCCCTTTTGGGAGAATGAGCAGTTCTTC
>TRBJ2-7|TRBV6-6|NA|TRBD2
CASSYSRDYNEQYF
TGTGCCAGCAGTTACTCGCGGGACTACAATGAGCAGTACTTC
>TRBJ1-1|TRBV9|NA|NA
CASSVDGGSRTEAFF
TGTGCCAGCAGCGTAGACGGGGGTTCACGGACTGAAGCTTTCTTT
>TRBJ2-7|TRBV4-2|NA|NA
CASSQEFGGGAHEQYF
TGTGCCAGCAGCCAAGAGTTTGGAGGCGGGGCCCACGAGCAGTACTTC
>TRBJ2-5|TRBV20-1|NA|TRBD1
CSAQDRGQETQYF
TGCAGTGCCCAGGACAGGGGACAAGAGACCCAGTACTTC
>TRBJ2-2|TRBV6-2/TRBV6-3|NA|TRBD2
CASSYSTSGGANTGELFF
TGTGCCAGCAGTTACTCGACTAGCGGGGGGGCGAACACCGGGGAGCTGTTTTTT
>TRBJ2-3|TRBV7-2|NA|TRBD1
CASSPPTGGRQDTQYF
TGTGCCAGCAGCCCCCCGACAGGGGGAAGGCAGGATACGCAGTATTTT
>TRBJ2-3|TRBV3-1|NA|TRBD1
CASSQGGQGRLDTQYF
TGTGCCAGCAGCCAGGGGGGACAGGGTCGTTTAGATACGCAGTATTTT
>TRBJ2-7|TRBV12-5|few|TRBD1
CASGSDRGFYEQYF
TGTGCTAGTGGTTCCGACAGGGGATTCTACGAGCAGTACTTC
>TRBJ2-1|TRBV21-1|NA|NA
CASSKGAHEQFF
TGTGCCAGCAGCAAAGGCGCCCACGAGCAGTTCTTC
>TRBJ2-1|TRBV7-8|NA|TRBD2
CASVAGGPGFNEQFF
TGTGCCAGCGTCGCGGGGGGGCCCGGTTTTAATGAGCAGTTCTTC
>TRBJ1-2|TRBV13|NA|TRBD1
CASSDRTGTGFYGYTF
TGTGCCAGCAGCGACCGGACAGGGACTGGATTCTATGGCTACACCTTC
>TRBJ2-5|TRBV7-9|few|TRBD1
CASSTGTDPTMYF
TGTGCCAGCAGCACCGGGACAGACCCCACGATGTACTTC
>TRBJ2-6|TRBV6-1|NA|TRBD1
CASSRQGALSGANVLTF
TGTGCCAGCAGTCGACAGGGGGCGCTCTCTGGGGCCAACGTCCTGACTTTC
>TRBJ2-1|TRBV9|NA|NA
CASSWGLSYNEQFF
TGTGCCAGCAGCTGGGGACTTTCATACAATGAGCAGTTCTTC
>TRBJ1-2|TRBV6-1|NA|NA
CARGSTLGGYTF
TGTGCCAGGGGGTCGACCCTCGGAGGCTACACCTTC
>TRBJ2-4|TRBV6-4|few|TRBD1
CASSSRDRGRGQNIQYF
TGTGCCAGCAGTAGCCGGGACAGGGGGCGCGGTCAAAACATTCAGTACTTC
>TRBJ1-2|TRBV20-1|NA|TRBD1
CSAKAETGGTGYGYTF
TGCAGTGCTAAGGCTGAGACAGGGGGCACGGGCTATGGCTACACCTTC
>TRBJ2-3|TRBV6-1|NA|NA
CASGGGQQTDTQYF
TGTGCCAGCGGAGGGGGTCAGCAAACAGATACGCAGTATTTT
>TRBJ2-1|TRBV2|NA|TRBD1
CASKRDRGHEQFF
TGTGCCAGCAAACGGGACAGGGGCCACGAGCAGTTCTTC
>TRBJ2-7|TRBV2|NA|NA
CASRRGFEQYF
TGTGCCAGCAGGAGGGGGTTCGAGCAGTACTTC
>TRBJ2-7|TRBV4-1|NA|NA
CASSQAFSPRGYEQYF
TGCGCCAGCAGCCAAGCTTTTAGTCCTAGAGGCTACGAGCAGTACTTC
>TRBJ1-4|TRBV7-2|NA|TRBD1
CACSPRQGTGEKLFF
TGTGCCTGCAGCCCCCGACAGGGGACAGGTGAAAAACTGTTTTTT
>TRBJ2-3|TRBV20-1|NA|TRBD1
CSASRDRGTDTQYF
TGCAGTGCTTCCCGGGACAGGGGCACAGATACGCAGTATTTT
>TRBJ2-7|TRBV10-3|NA|NA
CATQSPRTSYEQYF
TGTGCCACCCAGTCCCCCCGGACCAGTTACGAGCAGTACTTC
>TRBJ1-1|TRBV30|NA|NA
CAWSVLDTEAFF
TGTGCCTGGAGTGTCCTGGACACTGAAGCTTTCTTT